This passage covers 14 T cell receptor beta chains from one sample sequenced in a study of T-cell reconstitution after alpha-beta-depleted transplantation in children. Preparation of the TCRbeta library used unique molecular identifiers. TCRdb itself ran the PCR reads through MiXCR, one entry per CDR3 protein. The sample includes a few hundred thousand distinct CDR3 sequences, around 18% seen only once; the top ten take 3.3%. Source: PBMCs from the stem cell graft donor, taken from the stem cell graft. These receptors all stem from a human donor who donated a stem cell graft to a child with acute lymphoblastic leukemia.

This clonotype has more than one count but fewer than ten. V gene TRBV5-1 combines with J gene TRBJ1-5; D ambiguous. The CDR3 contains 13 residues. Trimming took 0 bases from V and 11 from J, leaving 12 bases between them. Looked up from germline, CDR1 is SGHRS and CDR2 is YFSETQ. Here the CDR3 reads CASSLGRGWAQHF. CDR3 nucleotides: TGCGCCAGCAGCTTGGGGCGGGGATGGGCCCAGCATTTT.

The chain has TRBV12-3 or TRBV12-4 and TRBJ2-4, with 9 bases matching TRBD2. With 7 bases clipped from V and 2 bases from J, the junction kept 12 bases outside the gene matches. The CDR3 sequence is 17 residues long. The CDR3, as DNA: TGTGCCAGCACCTCCTCCGGGAGCGGGAGGTCCAAAAACATTCAGTACTTC. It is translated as CASTSSGSGRSKNIQYF.

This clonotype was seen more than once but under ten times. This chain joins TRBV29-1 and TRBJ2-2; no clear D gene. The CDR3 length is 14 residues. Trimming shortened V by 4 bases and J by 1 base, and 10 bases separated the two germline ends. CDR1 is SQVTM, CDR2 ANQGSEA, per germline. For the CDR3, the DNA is TGCAGCGTTGGTCTCACCGGGAACACCGGGGAGCTGTTTTTT. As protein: CSVGLTGNTGELFF.

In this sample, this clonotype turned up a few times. Here the CDR3 reads CASSVGTWTGGYTF. CDR3 in DNA: TGTGCCAGCAGCGTAGGTACTTGGACAGGAGGCTACACCTTC. The J gene is TRBJ1-2, the V gene TRBV9; TRBD1 agrees at 7 bases. J lost 8 bases, V lost 0 bases, and 7 bases had no gene match. In germline, CDR1 is SGDLS, CDR2 YYNGEE. The CDR3 is made up of 14 amino acids.

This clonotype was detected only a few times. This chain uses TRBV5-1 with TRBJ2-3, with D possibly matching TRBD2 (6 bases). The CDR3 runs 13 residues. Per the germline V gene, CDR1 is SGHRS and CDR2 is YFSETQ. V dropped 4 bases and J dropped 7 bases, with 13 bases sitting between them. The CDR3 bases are TGCGCCAGCAGCCGAGGAGGGGACCATACGCAGTATTTT. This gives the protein CASSRGGDHTQYF.

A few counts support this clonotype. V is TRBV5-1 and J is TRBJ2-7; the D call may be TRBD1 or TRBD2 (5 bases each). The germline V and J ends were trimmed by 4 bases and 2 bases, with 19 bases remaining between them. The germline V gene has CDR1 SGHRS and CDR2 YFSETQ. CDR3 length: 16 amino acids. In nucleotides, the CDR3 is TGCGCCAGCAGCCCGCACCGGGACGTAGTGACCTACGAGCAGTACTTC. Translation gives CASSPHRDVVTYEQYF.

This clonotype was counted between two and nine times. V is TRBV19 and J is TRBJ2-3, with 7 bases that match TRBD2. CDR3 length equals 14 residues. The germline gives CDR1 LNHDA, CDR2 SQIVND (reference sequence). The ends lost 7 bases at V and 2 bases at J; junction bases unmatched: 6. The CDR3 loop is CASTSGTTTDTQYF. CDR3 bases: TGTGCCAGTACCTCCGGGACTACCACAGATACGCAGTATTTT.

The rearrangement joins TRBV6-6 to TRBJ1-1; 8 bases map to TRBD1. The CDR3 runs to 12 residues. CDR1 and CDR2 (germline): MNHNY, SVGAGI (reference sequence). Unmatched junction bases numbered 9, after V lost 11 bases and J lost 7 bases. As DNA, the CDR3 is TGTGCCTCCGGACAGGGAGACATTGAAGCTTTCTTT. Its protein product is CASGQGDIEAFF.

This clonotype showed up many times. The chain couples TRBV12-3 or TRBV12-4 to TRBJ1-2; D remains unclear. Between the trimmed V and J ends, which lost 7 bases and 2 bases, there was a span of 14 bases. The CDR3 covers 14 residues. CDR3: CASTPGGSNYGYTF. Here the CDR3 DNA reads TGTGCCAGCACCCCGGGAGGGAGCAACTATGGCTACACCTTC.

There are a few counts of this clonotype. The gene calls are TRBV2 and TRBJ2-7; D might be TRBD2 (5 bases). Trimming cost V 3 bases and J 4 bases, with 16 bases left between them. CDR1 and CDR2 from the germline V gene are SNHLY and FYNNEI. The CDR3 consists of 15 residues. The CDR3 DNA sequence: TGTGCCAGCAGTGATATAACGGGAACTGAGTACGAGCAGTACTTC. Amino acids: CASSDITGTEYEQYF. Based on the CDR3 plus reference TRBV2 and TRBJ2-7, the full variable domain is EPEVTQTPSHQVTQMGQEVILRCVPISNHLYFYWYRQILGQKVEFLVSFYNNEISEKSEIFDDQFSVERPDGSNFTLKIRSTKLEDSAMYFCASSDITGTEYEQYFGPGTRLTVT.

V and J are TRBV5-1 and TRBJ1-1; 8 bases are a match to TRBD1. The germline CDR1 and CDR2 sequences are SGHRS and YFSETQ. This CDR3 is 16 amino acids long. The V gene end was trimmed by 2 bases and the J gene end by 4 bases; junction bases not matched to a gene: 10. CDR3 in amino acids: CASSFYLTGGGTEAFF. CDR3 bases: TGCGCCAGCAGCTTTTATCTTACAGGGGGTGGCACTGAAGCTTTCTTT.

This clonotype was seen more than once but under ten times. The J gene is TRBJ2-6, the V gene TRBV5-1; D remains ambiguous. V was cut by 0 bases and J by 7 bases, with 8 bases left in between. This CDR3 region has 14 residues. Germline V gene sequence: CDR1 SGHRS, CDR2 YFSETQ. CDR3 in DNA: TGCGCCAGCAGCTTGGAAGGCTTAGCCAACGTCCTGACTTTC. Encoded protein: CASSLEGLANVLTF.

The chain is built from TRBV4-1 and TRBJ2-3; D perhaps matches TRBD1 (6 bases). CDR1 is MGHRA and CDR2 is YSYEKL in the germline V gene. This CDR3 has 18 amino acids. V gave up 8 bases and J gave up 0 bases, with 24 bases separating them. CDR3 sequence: CASLPSPGQLLSTDTQYF. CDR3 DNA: TGCGCCAGCCTTCCTAGCCCGGGACAATTGCTTAGCACAGATACGCAGTATTTT.

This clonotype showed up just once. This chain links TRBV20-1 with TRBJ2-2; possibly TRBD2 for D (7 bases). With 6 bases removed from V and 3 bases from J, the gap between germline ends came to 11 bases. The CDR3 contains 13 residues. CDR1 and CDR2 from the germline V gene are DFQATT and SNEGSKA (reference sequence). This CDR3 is CSAGGRHTGELFF. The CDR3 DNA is TGCAGTGCGGGGGGGCGGCACACCGGGGAGCTGTTTTTT.